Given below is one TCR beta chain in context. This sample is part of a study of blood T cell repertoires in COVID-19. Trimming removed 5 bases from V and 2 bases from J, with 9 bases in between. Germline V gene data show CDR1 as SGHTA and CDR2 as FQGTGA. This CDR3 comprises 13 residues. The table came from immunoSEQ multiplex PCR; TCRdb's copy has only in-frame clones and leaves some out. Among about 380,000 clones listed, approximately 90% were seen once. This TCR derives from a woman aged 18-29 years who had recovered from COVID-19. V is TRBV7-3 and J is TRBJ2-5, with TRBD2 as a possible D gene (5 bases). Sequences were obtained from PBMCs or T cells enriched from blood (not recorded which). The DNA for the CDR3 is TGTGCCAGCAGCCCCCCGGGACAAGAGACCCAGTACTTC. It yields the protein CASSPPGQETQYF.